The next 31 T cell receptor beta chains were all read from a single sample in a study of T cell clones after liver transplantation. Clones were sequenced by immunoSEQ multiplex PCR, and TCRdb holds only the in-frame ones, with some missing. The sample contains about 20,000 clones, 65% to 85% of which appear only once. The source material was CD8+ T cells from blood, sampled roughly 55 months after liver transplant. The origin of the receptors is a human patient who received a liver transplant. A share of the T cells may be of graft donor origin.

The V gene is TRBV27, the J gene TRBJ1-1; D is undetermined. In germline, CDR1 is MNHEY, CDR2 SMNVEV (reference sequence). The CDR3 consists of 15 residues. With 2 bases removed from V and 0 bases from J, the gap between germline ends came to 10 bases. This CDR3 reads CASSLNGNLNTEAFF. CDR3 coding DNA: TGTGCCAGCAGTTTAAACGGGAATTTGAACACTGAAGCTTTCTTT.

The chain carries TRBV27 and TRBJ2-3; 11 nucleotides agree with TRBD2. The CDR3 is 17 residues long. V lost 2 bases and J lost 0; bases outside the gene matches: 4. Germline V CDR1 and CDR2: MNHEY, SMNVEV (reference sequence). Here the CDR3 DNA reads TGTGCCAGCAGTTTACTGGGGACTAGCGGAAGCACAGATACGCAGTATTTT. This encodes CASSLLGTSGSTDTQYF.

The chain has TRBV28 and TRBJ2-1; 8 bases align to TRBD2. The CDR3 covers 15 residues. V lost 5 bases, J lost 0 bases, and 3 bases stayed unmatched. Per germline, CDR1 MDHEN and CDR2 SYDVKM. CDR3 region: CASSLGGASYNEQFF. CDR3 in DNA: TGTGCCAGCAGTCTCGGGGGGGCCTCCTACAATGAGCAGTTCTTC.

The chain is built from TRBV5-4 and TRBJ2-1, with 8 bases that match TRBD1. This CDR3 spans 13 amino acids. Germline CDR1 reads SGHNT; CDR2 reads YYREEE (reference sequence). J lost 9 bases, V lost 5 bases, and 7 bases had no gene match. The CDR3 DNA reads TGTGCCAGCAGACAACAGGGGGTTGGTGAGCAGTTCTTC. It specifies CASRQQGVGEQFF.

The chain employs TRBV11-2 and TRBJ1-2; 12 nucleotides align to TRBD1. This CDR3 has 18 amino acids. V shed 5 bases, J shed 4 bases, and the junction held 14 bases outside the gene matches. Germline values: CDR1 SGHAT, CDR2 FQNNGV. CDR3: CASSQPGTGGILGYGYTF. CDR3 DNA: TGTGCCAGCAGCCAACCTGGGACAGGGGGCATTTTAGGCTATGGCTACACCTTC. Filled out from reference TRBV11-2 and TRBJ1-2, the complete variable domain reads EAGVAQSPRYKIIEKRQSVAFWCNPISGHATLYWYQQILGQGPKLLIQFQNNGVVDDSQLPKDRFSAERLKGVDSTLKIQPAKLEDSAVYLCASSQPGTGGILGYGYTFGSGTRLTVV.

The chain is built from TRBV27 and TRBJ1-4; D is unclear. Germline values: CDR1 MNHEY, CDR2 SMNVEV (reference sequence). Trimming stripped 0 bases from V and 3 bases from J, with 5 bases between. The CDR3 is 14 amino acids. The CDR3 DNA is TGTGCCAGCAGTTTATCGTTCCCTAATGAAAAACTGTTTTTT. Protein sequence: CASSLSFPNEKLFF.

V and J are TRBV19 and TRBJ1-3; unclear D gene. Germline CDR1 is LNHDA and CDR2 is SQIVND (reference sequence). CDR3 size: 16 residues. Trimming removed 1 base from V and 3 bases from J, with 13 bases in between. CDR3 in amino acids: CASSIAGLRSGNTIYF. The CDR3 DNA follows: TGTGCCAGTAGTATAGCAGGCTTAAGAAGTGGAAACACCATATATTTT.

The chain combines TRBV10-1 with TRBJ2-2; 7 nucleotides agree with TRBD1. The V gene end was trimmed by 6 bases and the J gene end by 6 bases; junction bases not matched to a gene: 10. CDR3 size: 15 residues. CDR1 is WNHNN and CDR2 is SYGVQD in the germline V gene (reference sequence). CDR3 protein: CASRGDRDEAGELFF. CDR3 coding DNA: TGCGCCAGCAGAGGAGACAGGGATGAGGCCGGGGAGCTGTTTTTT.

This clone appeared a single time. This rearrangement joins TRBV30 to TRBJ2-3, with TRBD2 matching over 7 bases. The ends lost 0 bases at V and 4 bases at J; junction bases unmatched: 4. Germline loops: CDR1 GTSNPN, CDR2 SVGIG (reference sequence). CDR3 length equals 14 residues. The CDR3 DNA is TGTGCCTGGAGTGTAGGGAGGGGTGCAGATACGCAGTATTTT. It codes for CAWSVGRGADTQYF.

The CDR3 protein is CSATPPQAQETQYF. CDR3 coding DNA: TGCAGCGCCACCCCCCCCCAGGCCCAAGAGACCCAGTACTTC. The rearrangement links TRBV29-1 to TRBJ2-5; D gene ambiguous. The CDR3 covers 14 residues. V was cut by 7 bases and J by 1 base, with 16 bases left in between. CDR1 is SQVTM and CDR2 is ANQGSEA in the germline V gene.

The rearrangement joins TRBV13 to TRBJ1-6; TRBD1 aligns across 9 bases. J gave up 10 bases and V 5 bases, and 9 bases lay outside the gene matches. Per germline, CDR1 PRHDT and CDR2 FYEKMQ (reference sequence). The CDR3 consists of 15 residues. Written as DNA, the CDR3 is TGTGCCAGCAGCACACAGGGGGCCCGTTCGTCACCCCTCCACTTT. Amino acids: CASSTQGARSSPLHF.

This chain links TRBV25-1 with TRBJ2-3; D is uncertain. Trimming took off 3 bases at V and 2 bases at J, with 3 bases between the two ends. Germline CDR1 and CDR2: MGHDK and SYGVNS. The CDR3 has 12 amino acids. For the CDR3, the DNA is TGTGCCAGCAGTGATCCCACAGATACGCAGTATTTT. The encoded protein is CASSDPTDTQYF.

This chain connects TRBV29-1 to TRBJ1-1, with D unresolved. The germline V gene encodes CDR1 SQVTM and CDR2 ANQGSEA. V was cut by 6 bases and J by 0 bases, with 17 bases left in between. The CDR3 totals 15 residues. The CDR3 here is CSVEGFLNMNTEAFF. The CDR3 DNA reads TGCAGCGTCGAGGGATTTCTGAACATGAACACTGAAGCTTTCTTT. Supplemented by reference TRBV29-1 and TRBJ1-1, the full variable domain reads SAVISQKPSRDICQRGTSLTIQCQVDSQVTMMFWYRQQPGQSLTLIATANQGSEATYESGFVIDKFPISRPNLTFSTLTVSNMSPEDSSIYLCSVEGFLNMNTEAFFGQGTRLTVV.

The chain is built from TRBV6-5 and TRBJ1-2; TRBD1 agrees at 7 bases. Trimming took 6 bases from V and 5 from J; bases not matched to a gene: 12. Germline V CDR1 and CDR2: MNHEY, SVGAGI. CDR3 size: 15 residues. CDR3 sequence reads: CASSSPADRVYGYTF. CDR3 nucleotides: TGTGCCAGCAGCTCCCCGGCAGACAGGGTTTATGGCTACACCTTC.

This clone is a singleton in its sample. The J gene is TRBJ2-5, the V gene TRBV28; possible D gene TRBD1, 5 bases. Trimming took 2 bases from V and 5 from J, leaving 9 bases between them. The CDR3 contains 13 residues. In germline, CDR1 is MDHEN, CDR2 SYDVKM. CDR3 in amino acids: CASSLRGPETQYF. CDR3 coding DNA: TGTGCCAGCAGTTTAAGGGGCCCGGAGACCCAGTACTTC.

V gene TRBV9 combines with J gene TRBJ1-5, with D possibly matching TRBD1 (5 bases). Germline V gene sequence: CDR1 SGDLS, CDR2 YYNGEE. There are 17 residues in the CDR3. V shed 4 bases and J shed 2 bases, with 19 bases lying between them. The CDR3 is CASSSGFGAEGNQPQHF. DNA of the CDR3: TGTGCCAGCAGCTCCGGGTTCGGGGCGGAGGGCAATCAGCCCCAGCATTTT.

This chain links TRBV11-2 with TRBJ2-3; no definite D call. Trimming pared 2 bases from V and 3 bases from J, leaving 12 bases between. The CDR3 is 15 residues long. Germline assignment: CDR1 SGHAT and CDR2 FQNNGV. CDR3 amino acids: CASSLSDLGTDTQYF. CDR3 nucleotide sequence: TGTGCCAGCAGCTTATCAGATTTAGGTACAGATACGCAGTATTTT.

This rearrangement joins TRBV15 to TRBJ1-2, with D perhaps matching TRBD1 (6 bases). The CDR3 contains 16 residues. CDR1 and CDR2 from the germline V gene are LNHNV and YYDKDF (reference sequence). The V gene lost 2 bases and the J gene lost 0 bases, with 13 bases spanning the gap. The CDR3 region is CATSRTGRGSNYGYTF. In DNA form, the CDR3 reads TGTGCCACCAGCAGAACGGGCAGGGGATCTAACTATGGCTACACCTTC.

This chain links TRBV15 with TRBJ2-7, with 9 positions matching TRBD1. This CDR3 spans 15 amino acids. The germline V gene has CDR1 LNHNV and CDR2 YYDKDF (reference sequence). V lost 7 bases, J lost 0 bases, and 7 bases stayed unmatched. The CDR3 reads CATTPGTGPSYEQYF. In nucleotides, the CDR3 is TGTGCCACCACACCCGGGACAGGGCCCTCCTACGAGCAGTACTTC.

The chain has TRBV2 and TRBJ2-7, with 12 bases fitting TRBD1. V shed 7 bases, J shed 2 bases, and the junction held 6 bases outside the gene matches. This CDR3 comprises 15 residues. Germline V gene sequence: CDR1 SNHLY, CDR2 FYNNEI. CDR3 DNA: TGTGCCAGCACTCCGGGACAGGGGGCCCCCTACGAGCAGTACTTC. Its translation is CASTPGQGAPYEQYF. Using reference TRBV2 and TRBJ2-7 for the parts outside the CDR3, the full variable domain is EPEVTQTPSHQVTQMGQEVILRCVPISNHLYFYWYRQILGQKVEFLVSFYNNEISEKSEIFDDQFSVERPDGSNFTLKIRSTKLEDSAMYFCASTPGQGAPYEQYFGPGTRLTVT.

This clone was seen a few times. The chain carries TRBV11-2 and TRBJ1-1, with TRBD1 identical over 10 bases. The CDR3 runs 18 residues. V shed 1 base and J 2 bases; nucleotides not matched to a gene: 10. Germline V lookup: CDR1 SGHAT, CDR2 FQNNGV. The CDR3 DNA is TGTGCCAGCAGCTTAGGCGGGACAGGGGACCTCTCTAACACTGAAGCTTTCTTT. Amino acid sequence: CASSLGGTGDLSNTEAFF.

This clone was seen just once. V and J are TRBV6-1 and TRBJ2-7; 10 nucleotides agree with TRBD2. V lost 8 bases, J lost 3 bases, and 4 bases stayed unmatched. This CDR3 region has 13 residues. Germline-derived CDR1 and CDR2 are MNHNS and SASEGT. The chain's CDR3 is CASLSGGNYEQYF. The CDR3 nucleotides are TGTGCCAGCCTTAGCGGGGGGAACTACGAGCAGTACTTC.

In this sample, this clone turned up once. This chain joins TRBV10-3 and TRBJ1-5; D possibly corresponds to TRBD1 (6 bases). Germline CDR1 and CDR2: ENHRY and SYGVKD. Trimming cost V 3 bases and J 6 bases, with 12 bases left between them. The CDR3 runs 14 residues. CDR3 coding DNA: TGTGCCATCAGTGACCAGGGGAATGGTCAGCCCCAGCATTTT. The encoded protein is CAISDQGNGQPQHF.

The V gene is TRBV28, the J gene TRBJ2-5, with D possibly matching TRBD1 (5 bases). V was shortened by 2 bases and J by 5 bases, with 15 bases between the two germline ends. Germline V CDR1 and CDR2: MDHEN, SYDVKM. The CDR3 has 15 residues. The DNA for the CDR3 is TGTGCCAGCAGTTTACTACAAAGACAGTGGGAGACCCAGTACTTC. Amino acid sequence: CASSLLQRQWETQYF. The entire variable domain, with the rest obtained from reference TRBV28 and TRBJ2-5, is as follows: DVKVTQSSRYLVKRTGEKVFLECVQDMDHENMFWYRQDPGLGLRLIYFSYDVKMKEKGDIPEGYSVSREKKERFSLILESASTNQTSMYLCASSLLQRQWETQYFGPGTRLLVL.

This clone was recorded only once. CDR3 in amino acids: CASSWGTDTRETQYF. The DNA of the CDR3 is TGTGCCAGCAGCTGGGGGACAGACACCCGGGAGACCCAGTACTTC. This chain connects TRBV7-9 to TRBJ2-5; 7 nucleotides line up with TRBD1. The CDR3 length is 15 residues. J lost 5 bases, V lost 4 bases, and 10 bases had no gene match. Germline V gene data show CDR1 as SEHNR and CDR2 as FQNEAQ (reference sequence).

The chain recombines TRBV5-6 with TRBJ2-7; D remains unclear. CDR1 is SGHDT, CDR2 YYEEEE, per germline. V was trimmed by 0 bases and J by 3 bases, leaving 10 bases between them. There are 14 residues in the CDR3. The CDR3 protein is CASSLGTEYYEQYF. The CDR3 nucleotides are TGTGCCAGCAGCTTGGGGACGGAATACTACGAGCAGTACTTC.

The chain carries TRBV27 and TRBJ1-3; the D gene is possibly TRBD1 (6 bases). CDR1 and CDR2 (germline): MNHEY, SMNVEV (reference sequence). V was trimmed by 2 bases and J by 2 bases, leaving 10 bases between them. The length of the CDR3 is 15 residues. The CDR3 sequence: CASSLKGGTGNTIYF. The CDR3 coding sequence is TGTGCCAGCAGTTTAAAAGGGGGGACTGGAAACACCATATATTTT.

The chain carries TRBV7-9 and TRBJ2-2, with TRBD2 as a possible D gene (5 bases). The CDR3 is 15 residues long. The ends were cut back, 5 bases at V and 5 bases at J, with 15 bases in the middle. The germline CDR1 and CDR2 sequences are SEHNR and FQNEAQ (reference sequence). CDR3 amino acids: CASSPRARETGELFF. The CDR3 bases are TGTGCCAGCAGCCCCCGGGCACGGGAAACCGGGGAGCTGTTTTTT.

V is TRBV4-1 and J is TRBJ2-7; D is undetermined. V was trimmed by 4 bases and J by 2 bases, leaving 12 bases between them. From germline, CDR1 is MGHRA and CDR2 YSYEKL. This CDR3 has 14 residues. CDR3 bases: TGCGCCAGCAGCCCCATAGATGGGACCTACGAGCAGTACTTC. Translation: CASSPIDGTYEQYF.

Written as DNA, the CDR3 is TGTGCCAGCAGTTTCAGGGGAAACACTGAAGCTTTCTTT. This gives the protein CASSFRGNTEAFF. The chain has TRBV28 and TRBJ1-1; a possible D gene is TRBD1 (6 bases). Germline V CDR1 and CDR2: MDHEN, SYDVKM. The CDR3 runs to 13 residues. The germline V and J ends were trimmed by 3 bases and 2 bases, with 7 bases remaining between them. The whole variable domain, remainder taken from reference TRBV28 and TRBJ1-1, is DVKVTQSSRYLVKRTGEKVFLECVQDMDHENMFWYRQDPGLGLRLIYFSYDVKMKEKGDIPEGYSVSREKKERFSLILESASTNQTSMYLCASSFRGNTEAFFGQGTRLTVV.

The chain links TRBV11-1 to TRBJ2-1, with 7 bases fitting TRBD2. This CDR3 region has 15 residues. The V segment lost 4 bases and the J segment 0 bases; nucleotides outside the gene matches: 3. Per germline, CDR1 SGHAT and CDR2 FQDESV (reference sequence). CDR3 nucleotide sequence: TGTGCCAGCAGCTCTAGCGGCCCCTCCTACAATGAGCAGTTCTTC. Its translation is CASSSSGPSYNEQFF. The full variable domain, rest sourced from reference TRBV11-1 and TRBJ2-1, is EAEVAQSPRYKITEKSQAVAFWCDPISGHATLYWYRQILGQGPELLVQFQDESVVDDSQLPKDRFSAERLKGVDSTLKIQPAELGDSAMYLCASSSSGPSYNEQFFGPGTRLTVL.